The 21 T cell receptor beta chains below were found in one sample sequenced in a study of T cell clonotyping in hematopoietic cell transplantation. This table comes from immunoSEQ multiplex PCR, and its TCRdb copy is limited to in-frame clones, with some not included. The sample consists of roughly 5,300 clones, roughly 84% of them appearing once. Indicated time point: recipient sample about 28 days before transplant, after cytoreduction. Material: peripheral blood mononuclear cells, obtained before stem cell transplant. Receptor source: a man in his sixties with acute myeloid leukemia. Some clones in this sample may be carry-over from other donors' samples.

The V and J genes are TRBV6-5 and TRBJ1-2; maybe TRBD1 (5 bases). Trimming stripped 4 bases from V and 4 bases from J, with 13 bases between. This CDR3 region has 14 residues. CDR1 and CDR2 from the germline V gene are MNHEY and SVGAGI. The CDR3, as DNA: TGTGCCAGCAGTTCAGGACAACCTGTCTATGGCTACACCTTC. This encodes CASSSGQPVYGYTF.

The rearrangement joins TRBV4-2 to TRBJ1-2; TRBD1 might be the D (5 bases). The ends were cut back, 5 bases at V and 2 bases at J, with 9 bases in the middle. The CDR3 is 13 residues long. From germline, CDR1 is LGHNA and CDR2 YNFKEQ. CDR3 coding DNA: TGTGCCAGCAGCTCTCAGGGAAACTATGGCTACACCTTC. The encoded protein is CASSSQGNYGYTF.

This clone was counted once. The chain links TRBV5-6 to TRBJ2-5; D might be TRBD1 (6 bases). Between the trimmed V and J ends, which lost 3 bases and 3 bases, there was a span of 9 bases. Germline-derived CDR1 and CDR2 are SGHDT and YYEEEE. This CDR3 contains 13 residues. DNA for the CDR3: TGTGCCAGCAGCTCTCAGGGGAAAGAGACCCAGTACTTC. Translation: CASSSQGKETQYF.

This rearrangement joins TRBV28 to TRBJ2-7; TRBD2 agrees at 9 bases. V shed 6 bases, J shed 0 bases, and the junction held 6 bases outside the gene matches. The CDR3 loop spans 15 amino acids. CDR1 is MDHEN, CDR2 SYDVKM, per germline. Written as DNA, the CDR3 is TGTGCCAGCAGCCCTAGCGGGACCACCTCCTACGAGCAGTACTTC. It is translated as CASSPSGTTSYEQYF. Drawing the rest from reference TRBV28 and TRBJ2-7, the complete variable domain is DVKVTQSSRYLVKRTGEKVFLECVQDMDHENMFWYRQDPGLGLRLIYFSYDVKMKEKGDIPEGYSVSREKKERFSLILESASTNQTSMYLCASSPSGTTSYEQYFGPGTRLTVT.

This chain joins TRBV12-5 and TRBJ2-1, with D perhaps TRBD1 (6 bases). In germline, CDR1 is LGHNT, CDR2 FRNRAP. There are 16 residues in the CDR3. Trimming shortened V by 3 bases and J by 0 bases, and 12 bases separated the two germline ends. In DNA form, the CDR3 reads TGTGCTAGTGGTTTTCTAAGGGGGAGCTCCTACAATGAGCAGTTCTTC. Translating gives CASGFLRGSSYNEQFF.

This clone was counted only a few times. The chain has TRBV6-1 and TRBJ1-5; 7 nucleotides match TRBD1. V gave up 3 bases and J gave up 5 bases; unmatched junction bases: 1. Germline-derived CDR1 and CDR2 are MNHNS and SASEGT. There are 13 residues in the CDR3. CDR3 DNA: TGTGCCAGCAGTGACAGGGGGGATCAGCCCCAGCATTTT. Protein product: CASSDRGDQPQHF.

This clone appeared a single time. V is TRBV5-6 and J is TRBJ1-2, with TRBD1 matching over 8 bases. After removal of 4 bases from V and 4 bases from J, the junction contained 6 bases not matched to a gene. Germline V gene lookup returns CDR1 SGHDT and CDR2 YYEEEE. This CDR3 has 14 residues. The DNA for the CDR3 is TGTGCCAGCAGCACCTACAGGGGGATCTATGGCTACACCTTC. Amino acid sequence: CASSTYRGIYGYTF. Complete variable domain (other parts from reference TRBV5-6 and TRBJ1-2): DAGVTQSPTHLIKTRGQQVTLRCSPKSGHDTVSWYQQALGQGPQFIFQYYEEEERQRGNFPDRFSGHQFPNYSSELNVNALLLGDSALYLCASSTYRGIYGYTFGSGTRLTVV.

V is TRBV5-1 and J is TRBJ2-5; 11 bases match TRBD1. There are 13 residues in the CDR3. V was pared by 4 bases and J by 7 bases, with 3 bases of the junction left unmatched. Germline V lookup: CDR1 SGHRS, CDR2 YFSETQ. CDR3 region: CASSRDRGGTQYF. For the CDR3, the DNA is TGCGCCAGCAGCCGGGACAGGGGGGGGACCCAGTACTTC.

CDR3: CASRPRGNTEAFF. CDR3 DNA: TGTGCCAGCAGGCCGCGGGGCAACACTGAAGCTTTCTTT. The V and J genes are TRBV28 and TRBJ1-1, with D maybe TRBD1 (5 bases). The CDR3 sequence is 13 residues long. Germline V gene lookup returns CDR1 MDHEN and CDR2 SYDVKM. V lost 6 bases to trimming and J lost 2 bases, with 10 bases between them.

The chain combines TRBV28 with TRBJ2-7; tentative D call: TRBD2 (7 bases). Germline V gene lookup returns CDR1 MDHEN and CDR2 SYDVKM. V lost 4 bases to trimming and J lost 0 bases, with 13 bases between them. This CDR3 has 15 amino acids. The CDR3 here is CASSSGGADSYEQYF. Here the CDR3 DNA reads TGTGCCAGCAGTTCTGGGGGGGCCGACTCCTACGAGCAGTACTTC.

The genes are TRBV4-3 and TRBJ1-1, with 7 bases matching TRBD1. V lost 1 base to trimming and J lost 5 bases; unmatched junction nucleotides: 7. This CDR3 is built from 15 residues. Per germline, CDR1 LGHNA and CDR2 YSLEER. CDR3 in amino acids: CASSQGAGGRTEAFF. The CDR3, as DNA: TGCGCCAGCAGCCAAGGGGCAGGGGGACGTACTGAAGCTTTCTTT.

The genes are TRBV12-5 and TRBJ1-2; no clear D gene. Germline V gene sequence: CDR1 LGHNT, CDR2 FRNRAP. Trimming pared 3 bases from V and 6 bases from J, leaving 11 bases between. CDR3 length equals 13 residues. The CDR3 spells CASGLKGFDGYTF. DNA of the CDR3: TGTGCTAGTGGTTTAAAGGGATTTGATGGCTACACCTTC.

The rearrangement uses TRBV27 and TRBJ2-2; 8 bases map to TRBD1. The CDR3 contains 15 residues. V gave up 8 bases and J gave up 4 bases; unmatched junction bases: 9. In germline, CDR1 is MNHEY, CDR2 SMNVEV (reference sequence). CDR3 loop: CASRYLTGVTGELFF. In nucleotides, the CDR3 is TGTGCCAGCCGTTACCTGACAGGGGTCACCGGGGAGCTGTTTTTT.

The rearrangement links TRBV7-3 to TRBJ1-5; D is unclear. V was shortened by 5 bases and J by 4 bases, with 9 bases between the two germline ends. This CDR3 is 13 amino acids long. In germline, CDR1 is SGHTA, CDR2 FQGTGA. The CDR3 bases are TGTGCCAGCAGCGCGACACGTAATCAGCCCCAGCATTTT. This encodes CASSATRNQPQHF.

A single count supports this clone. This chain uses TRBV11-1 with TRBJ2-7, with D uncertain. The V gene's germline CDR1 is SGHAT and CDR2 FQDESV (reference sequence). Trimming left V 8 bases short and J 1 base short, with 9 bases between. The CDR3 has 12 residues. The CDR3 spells CASARVSYEQYF. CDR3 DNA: TGTGCCAGCGCACGAGTGTCCTACGAGCAGTACTTC.

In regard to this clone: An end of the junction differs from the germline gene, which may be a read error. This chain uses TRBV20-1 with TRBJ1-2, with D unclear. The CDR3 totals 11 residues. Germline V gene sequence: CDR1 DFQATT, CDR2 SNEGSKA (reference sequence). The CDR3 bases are TGCAGTGGGATGGTTAACTATGTCTACACCTTC. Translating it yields CSGMVNYVYTF.

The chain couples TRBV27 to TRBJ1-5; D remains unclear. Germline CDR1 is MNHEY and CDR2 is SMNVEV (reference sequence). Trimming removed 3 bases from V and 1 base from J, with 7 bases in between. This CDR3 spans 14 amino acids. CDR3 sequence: CASSFSGSNQPQHF. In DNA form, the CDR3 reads TGTGCCAGCAGTTTTAGCGGCAGCAATCAGCCCCAGCATTTT.

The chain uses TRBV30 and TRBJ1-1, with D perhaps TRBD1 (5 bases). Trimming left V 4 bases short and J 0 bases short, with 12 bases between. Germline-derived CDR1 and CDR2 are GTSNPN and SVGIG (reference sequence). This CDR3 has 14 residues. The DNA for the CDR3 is TGTGCCTGGACCTGGGGGGACCTGAACACTGAAGCTTTCTTT. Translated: CAWTWGDLNTEAFF.

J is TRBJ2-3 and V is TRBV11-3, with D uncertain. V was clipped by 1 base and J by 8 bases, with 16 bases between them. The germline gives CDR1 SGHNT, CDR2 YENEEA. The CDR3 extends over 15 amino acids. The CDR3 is CASSLVAFPSVTQYF. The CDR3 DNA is TGTGCCAGCAGCTTAGTCGCGTTCCCCTCAGTTACGCAGTATTTT.

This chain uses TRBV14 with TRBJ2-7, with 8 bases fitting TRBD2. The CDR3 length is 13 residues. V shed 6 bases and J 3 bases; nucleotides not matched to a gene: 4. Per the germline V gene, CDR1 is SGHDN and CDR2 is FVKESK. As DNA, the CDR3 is TGTGCCAGCAGAAGGGCGGGGGGCTACGAGCAGTACTTC. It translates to CASRRAGGYEQYF.

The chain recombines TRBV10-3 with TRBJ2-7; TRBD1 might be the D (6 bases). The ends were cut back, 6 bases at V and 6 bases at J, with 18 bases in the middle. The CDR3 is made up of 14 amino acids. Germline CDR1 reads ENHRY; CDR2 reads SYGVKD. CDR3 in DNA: TGTGCCATCAGACCTACAGGGTCACGAAGCGAGCAGTACTTC. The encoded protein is CAIRPTGSRSEQYF.